The next 5 T cell receptor beta chains were all read from a single sample in a study of cytomegalovirus exposure and HLA in healthy donors. PCR involved 60 Vbeta and 13 Jbeta primers. The method was immunoSEQ multiplex PCR; TCRdb's version includes in-frame clones alone and lacks a portion of them. The sample has roughly 180,000 clones, under 9.5% seen once; the top ten hold over 1%. The material sequenced was PBMCs. These receptors all come from a woman in her twenties or thirties in good health and CMV-seropositive.

The gene calls are TRBV5-6 and TRBJ2-5; 7 bases agree with TRBD2. The CDR3 runs to 17 residues. With V trimmed by 1 base and J by 4 bases, 13 bases remained unmatched. The germline V gene encodes CDR1 SGHDT and CDR2 YYEEEE. The CDR3 region is CASSLTSPRERSETQYF. The CDR3 bases are TGTGCCAGCAGCTTGACCTCCCCGCGGGAGAGGTCAGAGACCCAGTACTTC. Based on the CDR3 plus reference TRBV5-6 and TRBJ2-5, the full variable domain is DAGVTQSPTHLIKTRGQQVTLRCSPKSGHDTVSWYQQALGQGPQFIFQYYEEEERQRGNFPDRFSGHQFPNYSSELNVNALLLGDSALYLCASSLTSPRERSETQYFGPGTRLLVL.

This clone came up a few times. The V gene is TRBV4-2, the J gene TRBJ2-3, with D perhaps matching TRBD2 (5 bases). V lost 0 bases and J 4 bases, leaving 11 bases between the germline ends. Germline CDR1 is LGHNA and CDR2 is YNFKEQ. This CDR3 has 15 amino acids. The CDR3 DNA sequence: TGTGCCAGCAGCCAAGATTCCCTAGCCCCAGATACGCAGTATTTT. This codes for CASSQDSLAPDTQYF.

V usage is TRBV4-1 and J usage is TRBJ2-4; D gene uncertain. Germline-derived CDR1 and CDR2 are MGHRA and YSYEKL. V gave up 0 bases and J gave up 8 bases, with 11 bases separating them. The CDR3 totals 14 residues. CDR3 DNA: TGCGCCAGCAGCCAAGACCCGAGTTACGACATTCAGTACTTC. Encoded protein: CASSQDPSYDIQYF.

The chain uses TRBV14 and TRBJ2-1, with D maybe TRBD2 (5 bases). V dropped 1 base and J dropped 7 bases, with 14 bases sitting between them. Germline lookup yields CDR1 SGHDN and CDR2 FVKESK. CDR3 length: 15 amino acids. The CDR3 coding sequence is TGTGCCAGCAGCCAAGTTGCTGGACTGCGAAATGAGCAGTTCTTC. It yields the protein CASSQVAGLRNEQFF.

This clone was seen a few times. The chain recombines TRBV27 with TRBJ2-1; 8 bases fit TRBD2. The CDR3 has 15 residues. With 3 bases clipped from V and 7 bases from J, the junction kept 8 bases outside the gene matches. Germline assignment: CDR1 MNHEY and CDR2 SMNVEV (reference sequence). The CDR3 region has the DNA TGTGCCAGCAGTTTGATACTAGCGGATAGGAATGAGCAGTTCTTC. This gives the protein CASSLILADRNEQFF.